Each of the 19 T cell receptor beta chains below was sequenced from the same sample in a study of T cell responses to AZD1222 COVID-19 vaccine. Profiled with immunoSEQ multiplex PCR; TCRdb holds only in-frame clones, not every one. The sample lists about 130,000 clones; around 83% were seen once. The source material was peripheral blood, sampled on day 0 of AZD1222 vaccination. The receptors shown here come from an adult in good health.

The chain recombines TRBV2 with TRBJ2-7; D is unclear. Between the trimmed V and J ends, which lost 4 bases and 8 bases, there was a span of 15 bases. Germline values: CDR1 SNHLY, CDR2 FYNNEI. The CDR3 is 13 residues long. DNA for the CDR3: TGTGCCAGCAGTGTTCCCGAAGGCGGAAAGCAGTACTTC. This sequence encodes CASSVPEGGKQYF.

The chain has TRBV19 and TRBJ2-5; 11 positions agree with TRBD2. The V gene end was trimmed by 5 bases and the J gene end by 4 bases; junction bases not matched to a gene: 9. Germline V gene lookup returns CDR1 LNHDA and CDR2 SQIVND (reference sequence). There are 16 residues in the CDR3. The CDR3 sequence is CASSPRWLAGGETQYF. Written as DNA, the CDR3 is TGTGCCAGTAGTCCAAGGTGGCTAGCGGGAGGAGAGACCCAGTACTTC.

J is TRBJ1-1 and V is TRBV27, with a weak D call TRBD1 (6 bases). Germline V gene sequence: CDR1 MNHEY, CDR2 SMNVEV (reference sequence). This CDR3 contains 14 residues. The V end was cut by 4 bases, the J end by 6 bases, with 15 bases between. The DNA for the CDR3 is TGTGCCAGCAGTTATACGGGGGGCAGGGCTGAAGCTTTCTTT. As protein: CASSYTGGRAEAFF.

The chain is built from TRBV28 and TRBJ2-2; D call uncertain. The ends were cut back, 6 bases at V and 3 bases at J, with 11 bases in the middle. CDR1 MDHEN and CDR2 SYDVKM come from the germline V gene. The CDR3 is made up of 14 amino acids. The CDR3 spells CASSQVSDTGELFF. The CDR3 nucleotides read TGTGCCAGCAGCCAAGTGTCGGACACCGGGGAGCTGTTTTTT.

V and J are TRBV5-4 and TRBJ2-1; D gene unclear. From germline, CDR1 is SGHNT and CDR2 YYREEE (reference sequence). The CDR3 sequence is 14 residues long. With 5 bases removed from V and 1 base from J, the gap between germline ends came to 10 bases. The CDR3 DNA reads TGTGCCAGCAGAGTAGTGGGTTCCTACAATGAGCAGTTCTTC. Translation: CASRVVGSYNEQFF.

The rearrangement links TRBV30 to TRBJ1-4, with 7 bases fitting TRBD1. V was pared by 5 bases and J by 7 bases, with 10 bases of the junction left unmatched. The germline gives CDR1 GTSNPN, CDR2 SVGIG (reference sequence). This CDR3 contains 14 residues. Here the CDR3 reads CAWGDRDYGEKLFF. CDR3 in DNA: TGTGCCTGGGGAGACAGGGACTACGGTGAAAAACTGTTTTTT.

The chain links TRBV5-1 to TRBJ1-1; perhaps TRBD1 as D (6 bases). The CDR3 spans 15 residues. V shed 2 bases and J shed 11 bases, with 22 bases lying between them. Germline CDR1 SGHRS, CDR2 YFSETQ. This CDR3 is CASSFDRPFQVEAFF. CDR3 sequence (DNA): TGCGCCAGCAGCTTTGACAGGCCGTTTCAGGTTGAGGCTTTCTTT.

This clone was counted a single time. V usage is TRBV7-2 and J usage is TRBJ2-7, with D maybe TRBD1 (6 bases). The CDR3 contains 14 residues. The V gene lost 3 bases and the J gene lost 2 bases, with 11 bases spanning the gap. CDR1 is SGHTA and CDR2 is FQGNSA in the germline V gene. The CDR3 coding sequence is TGTGCCAGCAGCTTTTTAAAGGGGGCCTACGAGCAGTACTTC. It encodes CASSFLKGAYEQYF.

This clone came up once. The CDR3 loop is CASSLTGQGSYEQYF. CDR3 bases: TGTGCCAGCAGCTTAACGGGTCAGGGTTCCTACGAGCAGTACTTC. V gene TRBV7-9 combines with J gene TRBJ2-7; TRBD1 is a possible D gene (5 bases). The germline gives CDR1 SEHNR, CDR2 FQNEAQ (reference sequence). The V end lost 2 bases, the J end lost 1 base, and 12 bases lay between the germline ends. There are 15 residues in the CDR3. The complete variable domain, with remaining parts taken from reference TRBV7-9 and TRBJ2-7, reads DTGVSQNPRHKITKRGQNVTFRCDPISEHNRLYWYRQTLGQGPEFLTYFQNEAQLEKSRLLSDRFSAERPKGSFSTLEIQRTEQGDSAMYLCASSLTGQGSYEQYFGPGTRLTVT.

This chain links TRBV24-1 with TRBJ2-5, with 11 nucleotides matching TRBD1. The CDR3 extends over 16 amino acids. Trimming at V came to 4 bases and at J to 4 bases, leaving 7 bases not matched to a gene. Per germline, CDR1 KGHDR and CDR2 SFDVKD. In DNA form, the CDR3 reads TGTGCCACCAGTGACCGGGACAGGGGGTACGGAGAGACCCAGTACTTC. Its protein product is CATSDRDRGYGETQYF.

This chain links TRBV25-1 with TRBJ2-1; D might be TRBD2 (5 bases). V gave up 5 bases and J gave up 9 bases, with 17 bases separating them. The CDR3 loop spans 14 amino acids. CDR1 and CDR2 from the germline V gene are MGHDK and SYGVNS. The CDR3 nucleotides read TGTGCCAGCAGTCACTGGACGGAGGTCGGTGAGCAGTTCTTC. Translation: CASSHWTEVGEQFF.

This chain connects TRBV7-2 to TRBJ2-2; D possibly corresponds to TRBD2 (5 bases). The CDR3 contains 13 residues. V gave up 1 base and J gave up 7 bases, with 7 bases separating them. Germline CDR1 is SGHTA and CDR2 is FQGNSA. CDR3: CASSLGAGGELFF. CDR3 nucleotide sequence: TGTGCCAGCAGCTTAGGGGCGGGCGGGGAGCTGTTTTTT.

The CDR3 region has the DNA TGCGCCAGCAGCCAAGCCACTAGCGGGGGGGCTTCCGGGGCCAACGTCCTGACTTTC. Translated: CASSQATSGGASGANVLTF. The chain uses TRBV4-1 and TRBJ2-6; 13 bases agree with TRBD2. The CDR3 contains 19 residues. Germline-derived CDR1 and CDR2 are MGHRA and YSYEKL. V was clipped by 1 base and J by 4 bases; unmatched bases: 7.

The chain uses TRBV6-4 and TRBJ2-1; TRBD2 matches 14 bases. V was clipped by 7 bases and J by 9 bases; unmatched bases: 2. Germline V gene data show CDR1 as MRHNA and CDR2 as SNTAGT. This CDR3 comprises 13 residues. CDR3 in amino acids: CASTGTSGGEQFF. The CDR3 nucleotides read TGTGCCAGCACCGGGACTAGCGGGGGTGAGCAGTTCTTC.

The CDR3 loop is CSVELGQGWDEQFF. The CDR3, as DNA: TGCAGCGTTGAACTCGGACAGGGTTGGGATGAGCAGTTCTTC. The chain carries TRBV29-1 and TRBJ2-1; TRBD1 aligns across 8 bases. Germline CDR1 and CDR2: SQVTM and ANQGSEA. The CDR3 extends over 14 amino acids. The V segment lost 2 bases and the J segment 8 bases; nucleotides outside the gene matches: 8.

This rearrangement joins TRBV5-1 to TRBJ1-1; 8 bases align to TRBD1. Germline values: CDR1 SGHRS, CDR2 YFSETQ. This CDR3 has 13 amino acids. The trim removed 2 bases at V and 7 bases at J, leaving 4 bases unmatched. The CDR3, as DNA: TGCGCCAGCAGCTTTGGACAGGGCAATGAAGCTTTCTTT. The encoded protein is CASSFGQGNEAFF.

Written as DNA, the CDR3 is TGTGCCAGCCTCCCAAGAAGAGGAGGTAATGAAAAACTGTTTTTT. Its protein product is CASLPRRGGNEKLFF. The J gene is TRBJ1-4, the V gene TRBV18, with unresolved D. The V end lost 8 bases, the J end lost 4 bases, and 17 bases lay between the germline ends. The CDR3 length is 15 residues. The germline gives CDR1 KGHSH, CDR2 LQKENI.

V is TRBV5-4 and J is TRBJ2-4; weak D call: TRBD2 (7 bases). V lost 2 bases and J lost 5, with 11 bases in between. The CDR3 runs 14 residues. Germline V CDR1 and CDR2: SGHNT, YYREEE (reference sequence). The CDR3 sequence: CASSFGGGENIQYF. CDR3 DNA: TGTGCCAGCAGCTTCGGAGGGGGGGAAAACATTCAGTACTTC.

The genes are TRBV11-2 and TRBJ2-7; D gene uncertain. This CDR3 has 15 residues. V was clipped by 4 bases and J by 3 bases, with 16 bases between them. Germline loops: CDR1 SGHAT, CDR2 FQNNGV. Written as DNA, the CDR3 is TGTGCCAGCAGCTCGCTACCGGACGGTGGCTACGAGCAGTACTTC. This sequence encodes CASSSLPDGGYEQYF.